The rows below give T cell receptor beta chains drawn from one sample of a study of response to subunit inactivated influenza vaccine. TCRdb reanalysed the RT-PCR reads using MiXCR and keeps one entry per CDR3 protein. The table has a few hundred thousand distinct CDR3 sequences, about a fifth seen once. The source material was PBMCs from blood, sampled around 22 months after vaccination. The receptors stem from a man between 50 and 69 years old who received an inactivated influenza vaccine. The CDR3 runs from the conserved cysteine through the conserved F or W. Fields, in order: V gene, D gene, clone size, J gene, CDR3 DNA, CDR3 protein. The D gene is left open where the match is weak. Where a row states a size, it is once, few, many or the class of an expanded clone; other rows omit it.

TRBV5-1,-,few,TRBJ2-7,TGCGCCAGCAGCTTGTGGGGGAAGGGTCTCCAGCAGTACTTC,CASSLWGKGLQQYF
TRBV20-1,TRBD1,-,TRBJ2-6,TGCAGTGCTTTCCCCCTCTTCGGACAGGGGGGGGCTGGGGCCAACGTCCTGACTTTC,CSAFPLFGQGGAGANVLTF
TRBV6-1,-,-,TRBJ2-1,TGTGCCAGCAGTCCGGAGTCGAGCTCCTACAATGAGCAGTTCTTC,CASSPESSSYNEQFF
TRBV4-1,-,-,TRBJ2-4,TGCGCCAGCAGCCAAGAGATGGGCAGGGGAGATTACATTCAGTACTTC,CASSQEMGRGDYIQYF
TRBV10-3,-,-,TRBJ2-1,TGTGCCACCGCGCTGTGGGAGATGAGCTCCTACAATGAGCAGTTCTTC,CATALWEMSSYNEQFF
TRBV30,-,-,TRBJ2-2,TGTGCCTGGAGAAGGCATTCCACCGGGGAGCTGTTTTTT,CAWRRHSTGELFF
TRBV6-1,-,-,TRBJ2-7,TGTGCCAGCAGTGTGAGCACAATCTACGAGCAGTACTTC,CASSVSTIYEQYF
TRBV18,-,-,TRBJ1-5,TGTGCCAGCTCACCATCCTTGCAGGGTACGGGTAGTCAGCCCCAGCATTTT,CASSPSLQGTGSQPQHF
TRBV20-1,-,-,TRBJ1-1,TGCAGTGCTAGAGATTACTCTGGGCACACTGAAGCTTTCTTT,CSARDYSGHTEAFF
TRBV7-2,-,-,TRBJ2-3,TGTGCCAGCAGAAACGGGCCCTCTAGCACAGATACGCAGTATTTT,CASRNGPSSTDTQYF
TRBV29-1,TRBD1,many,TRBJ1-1,TGCAGCGCCGGCCTAGAGGGAATCGGGACAGGGCAAGCTTTCTTT,CSAGLEGIGTGQAFF
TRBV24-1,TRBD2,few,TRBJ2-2,TGTGCCACCAGTGATCCCGGGACTAGCGGGAGCGTGACCGGGGAGCTGTTTTTT,CATSDPGTSGSVTGELFF
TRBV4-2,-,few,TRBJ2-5,TGTGCCAGCAGCCAAGATGTGGGCGGGGACCCCCAAGAGACCCAGTACTTC,CASSQDVGGDPQETQYF
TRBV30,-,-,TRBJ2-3,TGTGCCTGGAGGAACCCCGGGACAGATACGCAGTATTTT,CAWRNPGTDTQYF
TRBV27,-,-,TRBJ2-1,TGTGCCAGCAGTTTAAGACATTACTCCTACAATGAGCAGTTCTTC,CASSLRHYSYNEQFF
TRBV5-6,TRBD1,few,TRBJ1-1,TGTGCCAGCAGCTTGGTGGTTCCGGGACAGGGGACCAACACTGAAGCTTTCTTT,CASSLVVPGQGTNTEAFF
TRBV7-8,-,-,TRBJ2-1,TGTGCCAGCATGGGTCGAAGAAACAATGAGCAGTTCTTC,CASMGRRNNEQFF
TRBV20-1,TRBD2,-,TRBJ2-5,TGCAGTGCTAGAGATGAAATAGCGGGGCCCAAAGAGACCCAGTACTTC,CSARDEIAGPKETQYF
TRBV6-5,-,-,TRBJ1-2,TGTGCCAGCAGTTCAAGGATCGCTAACTATGGCTACACCTTC,CASSSRIANYGYTF
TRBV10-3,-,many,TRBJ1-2,TGTGCCATCAGTGATTTGGGGGCCGGCTATGGCTACACCTTC,CAISDLGAGYGYTF
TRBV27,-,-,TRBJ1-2,TGTGCCAGCAGTGATAGCAGGCTGCGAGGCTACACCTTC,CASSDSRLRGYTF
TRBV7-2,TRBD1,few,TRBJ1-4,TGTGCCAGCAGCCCGGACAGGGGACTGAATGAAAAACTGTTTTTT,CASSPDRGLNEKLFF
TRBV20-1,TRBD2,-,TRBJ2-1,TGCAGTGCTACTCTTCAAGTTAGCGGGAAGTTCTTC,CSATLQVSGKFF
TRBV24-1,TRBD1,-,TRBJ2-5,TGTGCCACCAGTGGGTACGGGACAGGGATTTCGATAGAGTCCCAGTACTTC,CATSGYGTGISIESQYF
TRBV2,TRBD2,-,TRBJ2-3,TGTGCCAGCAGATCGGGACTAGCGGCAGATACGCAGTATTTT,CASRSGLAADTQYF
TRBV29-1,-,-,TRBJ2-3,TGCAGCGTTGAAGAGCTCACAGATACGCAGTATTTT,CSVEELTDTQYF
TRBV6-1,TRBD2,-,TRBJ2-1,TGTGCCAGCAGTGAGGTCGGGACTAGTATGGCCAATGAGCAGTTCTTC,CASSEVGTSMANEQFF
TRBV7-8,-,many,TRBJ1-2,TGTGCCAGCAGTAACCCGGAGAGAGGTGTCTATGGCTACACCTTC,CASSNPERGVYGYTF
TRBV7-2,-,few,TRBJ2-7,TGTGCCAGCAGCTTAGCTAGGGGCGAGCAGTACTTC,CASSLARGEQYF
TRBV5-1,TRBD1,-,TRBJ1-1,TGCGCCAGCAGCTTGTTGTCTACAGGGGTTTCGGCTGAAGCTTTCTTT,CASSLLSTGVSAEAFF
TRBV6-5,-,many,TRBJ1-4,TGTGCCAGCAGTCACGGACAGCCTAATGAAAAACTGTTTTTT,CASSHGQPNEKLFF
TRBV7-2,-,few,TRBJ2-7,TGTGCCAGCAGCTTTCCGGACAGCTACGAGCAGTACTTC,CASSFPDSYEQYF
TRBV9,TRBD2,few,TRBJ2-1,TGTGCCAGCAGCGCACCGACTAGCGGGACCCCGAGCTCCTACAATGAGCAGTTCTTC,CASSAPTSGTPSSYNEQFF
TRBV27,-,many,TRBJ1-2,TGTGCCAGCAGTGACAGGAACCGGATCTATGGCTACACCTTC,CASSDRNRIYGYTF
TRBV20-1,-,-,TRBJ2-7,TGCAGTGCTAGAGATGCCTACGAGCAGTACTTC,CSARDAYEQYF
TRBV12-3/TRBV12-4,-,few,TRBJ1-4,TGTGCCAGCAGCACCGGACAGACCAATGAAAAACTGTTTTTT,CASSTGQTNEKLFF
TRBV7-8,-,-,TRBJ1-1,TGTGCCAGCAGCTTGGGGGGGGATGAAGCTTTCTTT,CASSLGGDEAFF
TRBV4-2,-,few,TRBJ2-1,TGTGCCAGCAGCCAATCGGCCTCGAACCTCAATGAGCAGTTCTTC,CASSQSASNLNEQFF
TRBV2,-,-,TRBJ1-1,TGTGCCAGCAGCCCCTTGGGGGGTAGCACTGAAGCTTTCTTT,CASSPLGGSTEAFF
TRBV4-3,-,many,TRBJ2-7,TGCGCCAGCAGCCAAGATGGTGGAGTTTACGAGCAGTACTTC,CASSQDGGVYEQYF
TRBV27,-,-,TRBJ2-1,TGTGCCAGCAGTGACCCCGCTGGGGTTCGCTACAATGAGCAGTTCTTC,CASSDPAGVRYNEQFF
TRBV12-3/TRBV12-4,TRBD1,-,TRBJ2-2,TGTGCCAGCAGTACGGACAGGTATCCGAACACCGGGGAGCTGTTTTTT,CASSTDRYPNTGELFF
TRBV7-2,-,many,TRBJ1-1,TGTGCCAGCAGCCGCGCCGGGACCTCCGGTTTTGAAGCTTTCTTT,CASSRAGTSGFEAFF
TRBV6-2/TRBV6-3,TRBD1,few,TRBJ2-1,TGTGCCAGCAGTAACCAGGGGGCTTCCTACAATGAGCAGTTCTTC,CASSNQGASYNEQFF
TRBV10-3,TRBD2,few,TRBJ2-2,TGTGCCATCTTCGCGGGGACTAGCGGGCGTACCGGGGAGCTGTTTTTT,CAIFAGTSGRTGELFF
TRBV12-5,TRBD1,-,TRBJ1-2,TGTGCTAGTGGTTTGTTCCCCTCCTCGACAGGGACCGGCTACACCTTC,CASGLFPSSTGTGYTF
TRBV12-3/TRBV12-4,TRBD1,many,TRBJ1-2,TGTGCCAGCAGCACCGGGACAGGGGGCTATGGCTACACCTTC,CASSTGTGGYGYTF
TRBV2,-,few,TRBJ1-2,TGTGCCAGCAGTGAAGCCGCGGAGAGGTATTTTGGCTACACCTTC,CASSEAAERYFGYTF
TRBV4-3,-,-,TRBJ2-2,TGCGCCAGCAGACCAAGATTGTCGCCCTCTGACACCGGGGAGCTGTTTTTT,CASRPRLSPSDTGELFF